The clone carrying this TCR beta chain has a handful of counts. Its antigen is unidentified. The length of the CDR3 is 11 residues. Germline CDR1 reads MDHEN; CDR2 reads SYDVKM. Deletions cut 10 bases from V and 2 bases from J, with 8 bases between. The data were obtained in a study of cytomegalovirus exposure and HLA in healthy donors. Looking at the study overall: An early release of data contained 75 million to 90 million unique TCRs, which came from HLA-typed donors.

General study points: High specificity and sensitivity for cytomegalovirus status were reported for the classifier. TCR beta V segments were, for the most part, productive about 87% or about 30% of the time in an earlier analysis.

Researchers ran the PCR with 60 Vbeta and 13 Jbeta primers. Data came from immunoSEQ multiplex PCR; TCRdb stores just in-frame clones and leaves some out. The sample lists 110,000 or so clones, 60% to 80% occurring once. Sequences were obtained from PBMCs. This sequence joins TRBV28 and TRBJ1-2; D gene unclear. This TCR derives from a human donor in good health. The CDR3 DNA reads as TGTGCCACCTCAGTGAACTATGGCTACACCTTC. The encoded protein is CATSVNYGYTF.